The entry that follows covers one T cell receptor (beta chain) sequence. Antigen specificity is unknown. The treatment here: oral pan-JAK inhibitor, 5-10 mg twice daily. Lesional scalp punch biopsies and peripheral blood were collected from alopecia areata patients. Germline CDR1 and CDR2: SGHDN and FVKESK. The CDR3 has 15 amino acids. With 5 bases removed from V and 2 bases from J, the gap between germline ends came to 13 bases. This sample is part of a study of CD8+ T cells in alopecia areata. Study-wide findings and caveats: Many expanded lesional clones stayed in scalp and blood while on tofacitinib. Scalp clonality, along with expanded CD8+ clones among the top 100, was significantly decreased by tofacitinib.

TCR sequencing used cDNA made by reverse transcription of extracted RNA. Using immunoSEQ multiplex PCR, the repertoire was profiled, and TCRdb retains in-frame clones only, with some absent. The sample holds fewer than 100,000 clones, approximately 60% seen once. Specimen: CD8+ T cells sorted from blood, collected at week 4, from a patient treated with tofacitinib. The V gene is TRBV14, the J gene TRBJ2-1, with D possibly matching TRBD1 (5 bases). This receptor was identified in a human donor with alopecia areata. The CDR3 DNA is TGTGCCAGCAGCTATAAACAGGTAGCCTACAATGAGCAGTTCTTC. Translation: CASSYKQVAYNEQFF.